This T cell receptor beta chain was observed in a study of cytomegalovirus exposure and HLA in healthy donors (dated by TCRdb to 2016 to 2017). With regard to the full study: An earlier analysis of about 560 of the donors reported 276 Gb of sequence data and 95 million to 120 million unique TCR beta sequences obtained from roughly 170 million T cells. The study aimed to test whether cataloging public T cell receptors could reveal signatures of past pathogen exposure. The T cell repertoires of about 700 subjects were profiled by immunosequencing and related to cytomegalovirus serostatus. The number of donors typed differed by locus, with 629-630 for A, B, C, DRB1 and DQB1, more than 500 for DQA1, approximately 570 for DPA1, and about 450 for DPB1. In a later analysis, previously published TCR beta repertoires from about 670 donors were re-analyzed and high-resolution HLA genotyping was added so that TCR occurrence patterns could be studied. Besides the first cohort of around 670 subjects, a separate validation cohort made up of over 95 different subjects was used. A later genetic analysis took genome-wide SNP genotypes for about 65% of the 666 donors and used that subset as a discovery cohort. Roughly 300 gigabases of sequencing data and tens of millions of unique TCR sequences were included in an early release covering about 620 HLA-typed donors. An earlier analysis of several hundred of the donors applied high-throughput TCR beta sequencing to assess whether each TCR beta V gene segment acted as functional or pseudogenic. All discovery cohort repertoires had been generated on a single sequencing platform. Both class I and class II loci were covered by HLA typing, at four-digit resolution. Four or five DR-DQ haplotypes were treated as single units for association and clustering because of strong linkage in the cohort. To predict cytomegalovirus infection status, the study combined high-throughput TCR immunosequencing, statistical association of individual TCRs with disease status, and machine learning. Of the roughly 390 genotyped donors, approximately 81% were placed in the genetic ancestry cluster associated with self-reported Caucasian donors. On average, around 230,000 unique TCR beta nucleotide sequences were sequenced per donor among some 430 genotyped donors of the cohort, with roughly 18% of those sequences being non-productive. In the later analysis, no new phenotypic data were used to find candidate immune exposures; instead, reliance was placed on TCR beta sequences and their occurrence across donors. Donor age, sex, ethnicity and CMV serostatus were collected together with the repertoire data.

The cohort was made up of approximately 670 healthy bone marrow donors. All cohort members were sampled while nominally healthy, although unrecorded immune exposures were likely present. The donor tested CMV seronegative and was one of the 352 seronegative cohort members. A peripheral blood sample was collected from each donor, and TCR beta sequencing was performed on peripheral blood mononuclear cells. Genomic DNA extraction from the blood cell samples was performed with the Qiagen DNeasy Blood Extraction Kit. Overall study results and their limits: At a false discovery rate of 0.05, a later analysis linked some 18,000 TCR beta sequences to specific HLA alleles. In an earlier analysis of more than 450 of the donors, most TCR beta V segments were observed in productive rearrangements about 87% or about 30% of the time, broadly matching IMGT annotations. Correlated functional status among segregating V segments might reflect linkage disequilibrium, but an unknown experimental factor could not be ruled out. Several of the top co-occurrence clusters appeared to be linked to parvovirus B19, influenza, CMV and Epstein-Barr virus, according to a later analysis. V-gene and J-gene trimming of TCR beta chains was associated with a missense DCLRE1C variant in a later genetic analysis, and the association was replicated in an independent cohort. According to a later analysis, TCR association rates differed among HLA loci, with DRB1 alleles showing the most associated TCRs and HLA-C alleles showing the fewest. Because the 87-base-pair reads could not distinguish some IMGT-functional V segments, including TRBV6-2 and TRBV6-3, those segments were excluded. Most TCR sequences were seen in very few donors, while some public TCRs were found in many individuals. In vitro tests confirmed that a few of the cytomegalovirus-associated TCR beta chains recognize cytomegalovirus antigens. The study gave a list of some 150 TCR beta chains associated with cytomegalovirus. In a later analysis, HLA-associated TCR beta chains were found to be more clonally expanded and to have lower generation probabilities than equally common non-associated chains. The authors suggested that the approach could potentially be generalized to other disease states and immunological phenotypes. The classifier was reported to diagnose cytomegalovirus status with high specificity and sensitivity in both the original and validation cohorts. When HLA alleles, especially DR and DQ, strongly co-occurred, attributing TCR associations to individual alleles was difficult. Presence/absence analyses assumed roughly uniform sequencing depth across donors, an assumption that may not hold. Because counts were too low, about 15 rarely observed V segments, including chromosome 9 orphons, were left out of the earlier analysis of a few hundred of the donors. The cohort was sequenced for TCR beta chains only, and without alpha or paired-chain data the features that could be detected were limited. CMV serostatus was the only immune exposure information available for the cohort. According to a later genetic analysis, donors in an Asian-associated ancestry cluster had fewer N-insertions in productive TCRs than the approximately 630-donor mean. A further reported finding was that TCR beta sequences accurately predicted the HLA-A and HLA-B alleles for most subjects in the first cohort. Most CMV-associated TCR beta chains appeared to be HLA-restricted in a later analysis, and the HLA associations seemed to be driven largely by CMV exposure. HLA typing was unavailable for some donors at each locus, so association tests used only the typed subset. A cluster of highly shared sequence variants was judged likely to be a technical artifact of the sequencing pipeline.

A word on this clone: Its antigen remains undetermined. Base quality data are lacking; no much larger clone is found one base away.

Libraries were built with the immunoSEQ multiplex PCR assay. A mixture of 60 forward primers for TCR Vbeta segments and 13 reverse primers for TCR Jbeta segments was used in the multiplex PCR. A multiplex PCR assay on genomic DNA amplified the CDR3 region of rearranged TCR beta genes. Amplified TCR beta libraries were sequenced as 87-base-pair reads on the Illumina HiSeq System. The source study handled its data this way. A later analysis counted tens of millions of unique TCR beta chains across the roughly 700 repertoires, and some 12 million of these chains were shared by at least two donors. A nearest-neighbor algorithm error-corrected the raw reads and collapsed the reads into unique sequences, merging closely related sequences to remove PCR and sequencing errors. To assign V, D and J gene segments, CDR3 sequences were aligned to IMGT reference sequences. For a sequence to be retained, a match of at least six nucleotides was required to both a V gene segment and a J gene segment. Rearrangements were called productive when the CDR3 lacked stop codons and stayed in frame with V and J; all others were non-productive. Following IMGT convention, CDR3 was defined as the stretch from the second conserved V-encoded cysteine up to the conserved J-encoded phenylalanine. In an earlier analysis of around 540 of the donors, sequences lacking an unambiguous match to a single V gene segment were excluded. An earlier analysis of a few hundred of the donors called V segments functional above 56.7% productive rearrangements and segregating when the between-donor standard deviation exceeded 5%. A statistical classification framework was developed to diagnose cytomegalovirus status using the catalog of TCR beta chain sequences. In a later analysis, V and J genes were assigned by comparing TCR nucleotide sequences against IMGT/GENE-DB human TR gene sequences. The TCRdist pipeline was used in a later analysis to assign CDR3 sequences and most-parsimonious VDJ recombination scenarios. In a later analysis, each TCR beta chain was defined by its CDR3 amino acid sequence together with its V-gene family, and reads lacking a unique V-gene family were excluded. A later analysis removed 592 highly shared, low-generation-probability nucleotide sequences to deal with suspected cross-contamination and a sequencing artifact. In a later analysis, a clonal expansion index for each public chain was calculated from normalized within-repertoire ranks of inferred template counts. In a later analysis, generation probabilities were computed using a VDJ recombination model fitted to out-of-frame rearrangements, and the results were checked against IGoR. A later analysis scored TCR-TCR, TCR-HLA and TCR-CMV co-occurrence with hypergeometric tests, applying a repertoire-size bias correction to TCR pairs. False discovery rates were estimated in a later analysis by permuting HLA or CMV assignments 20 times. In a later analysis, co-occurring TCRs were grouped using DBSCAN, and TCRdist sequence similarity was added for clustering within HLA-allele-positive subsets. Repertoires with fewer than 30,000 or more than 120,000 public chains were left out of co-occurrence clustering, as were about five repertoires with anomalous nucleotide sharing. TCRdb took this table from immuneACCESS and kept in-frame rearrangements with V and J called. Such tables lack part of the clones; where checked against another copy, unresolved V genes explain under half of the gap, and the rest is unexplained. Clonal size and the V and J genes are those of that table, whereas D and trimming came from the DNA. The sample contains hundreds of thousands of clones, 70% to 80% of them found a single time. 3.5% to 4% of the sample is held by the ten biggest clonotypes.

The cysteine opens and the phenylalanine closes a CDR3 of 15 amino acids. The CDR3 DNA has 45 bases and is translated from base 1. Between the V and J ends, shortened by 4 bases and 0 bases respectively, the junction contains 12 bases. CDR1 SGHRS and CDR2 YFSETQ are derived from the germline V gene. The sequence was obtained from a male donor in good health and CMV-seronegative. The sequence links TRBV5-1 to TRBJ2-3, with TRBD2 perhaps the D gene, on 6 matching bases. Sequenced: PBMCs. The sequenced DNA: TGCGCCAGCAGCCCCGGCGGGATCAGCACAGATACGCAGTATTTT. It is translated as CASSPGGISTDTQYF.